The 15 T cell receptor beta chains below all came from one sample that was sequenced in a study of shared clonotypes between healthy human individuals (TCRdb year 2020). CD8 naive samples were CD45RO-negative cells positively selected for CCR7, giving a CD45RA+CCR7+ population that excluded TemRA cells. The library was produced with the immunoSEQ multiplex PCR assay. This immuneACCESS table, as held by TCRdb, lists in-frame sequences with V and J called but not all clones. Of the missing ones, under half trace to an unresolved V gene in checked studies; the others have no known cause. The sample table holds over 2,000,000 clones, of which around 95% were seen once. Around 1.7% of the sample rests with the top ten. Sequenced: naive CD8+ T cells from PBMCs. The sample's cell subset or site, from its label and the paper: CD45RA+CCR7+. The receptors stem from a man between 18 and 35 years old in good health. Some clones in this sample may be carry-over from other donors' samples.

This chain joins TRBV2 and TRBJ2-2; D is tentatively TRBD1 or TRBD2 (5 bases each). V lost 9 bases to trimming and J lost 3 bases, with 17 bases between them. This CDR3 spans 15 amino acids. Germline V gene sequence: CDR1 SNHLY, CDR2 FYNNEI. CDR3 in amino acids: CASLNPVGDTGELFF. The CDR3 nucleotides are TGTGCCAGTCTCAATCCTGTGGGGGACACCGGGGAGCTGTTTTTT.

The chain is built from TRBV4-3 and TRBJ2-5; D is ambiguous. CDR1 and CDR2 from the germline V gene are LGHNA and YSLEER. Trimming pared 4 bases from V and 0 bases from J, leaving 15 bases between. This CDR3 has 16 amino acids. The chain's CDR3 is CASSLSRPPNQETQYF. The CDR3 DNA reads as TGCGCCAGCAGCCTCTCAAGGCCCCCAAACCAAGAGACCCAGTACTTC.

The J gene is TRBJ1-1, the V gene TRBV27, with D hard to call. CDR1 and CDR2 (germline): MNHEY, SMNVEV (reference sequence). The germline V and J ends were trimmed by 3 bases and 1 base, with 12 bases remaining between them. The CDR3 runs 15 residues. The CDR3 bases are TGTGCCAGCAGTTTCCTGGCAGCTGAGAACACTGAAGCTTTCTTT. Its translation is CASSFLAAENTEAFF.

This rearrangement joins TRBV30 to TRBJ2-3, with 9 bases that match TRBD1. Per germline, CDR1 GTSNPN and CDR2 SVGIG (reference sequence). There are 15 residues in the CDR3. J lost 4 bases, V lost 4 bases, and 9 bases had no gene match. The chain's CDR3 is CAWIGTGNIADTQYF. The DNA for the CDR3 is TGTGCCTGGATAGGGACAGGGAATATCGCAGATACGCAGTATTTT.

The chain recombines TRBV27 with TRBJ1-3; tentative D call: TRBD1 (5 bases). The germline V and J ends were trimmed by 5 bases and 11 bases, with 19 bases remaining between them. The germline CDR1 and CDR2 sequences are MNHEY and SMNVEV (reference sequence). The CDR3 extends over 14 amino acids. The CDR3 DNA reads TGTGCCAGCAGTCCCTTGGGACTGACCCCCGCCATATATTTT. This codes for CASSPLGLTPAIYF.

A word on this clone: This same CDR3 is encoded by further DNA sequences in the sample. V gene TRBV7-9 combines with J gene TRBJ2-7; no definite D call. The germline CDR1 and CDR2 sequences are SEHNR and FQNEAQ (reference sequence). V was shortened by 6 bases and J by 3 bases, with 9 bases between the two germline ends. This CDR3 region has 12 residues. This chain's CDR3 is CASSPRGYEQYF. DNA for the CDR3: TGTGCCAGCAGTCCAAGAGGCTACGAGCAGTACTTC.

This clone showed up just once. The chain couples TRBV4-3 to TRBJ2-5; D not resolved. V was trimmed by 0 bases and J by 3 bases, leaving 5 bases between them. This CDR3 spans 13 amino acids. Germline values: CDR1 LGHNA, CDR2 YSLEER. DNA for the CDR3: TGCGCCAGCAGCCAAGAGTTGGAAGAGACCCAGTACTTC. Its translation: CASSQELEETQYF.

The chain uses TRBV19 and TRBJ2-5; 7 nucleotides line up with TRBD1. Germline V gene lookup returns CDR1 LNHDA and CDR2 SQIVND (reference sequence). Germline trimming cut 10 bases from V and 3 bases from J; bases unmatched to any gene: 11. This CDR3 is built from 14 residues. CDR3 in amino acids: CATTDRSSKETQYF. CDR3 in DNA: TGTGCCACCACGGACAGGAGTTCCAAAGAGACCCAGTACTTC.

CDR3 loop: CASSPGTGRLGELFF. Written as DNA, the CDR3 is TGTGCCAGCAGCCCGGGGACGGGAAGGCTCGGGGAGCTGTTTTTT. The gene calls are TRBV7-9 and TRBJ2-2; possibly TRBD1 or TRBD2 for D (5 bases each). Trimming removed 5 bases from V and 7 bases from J, with 17 bases in between. CDR1 SEHNR and CDR2 FQNEAQ come from the germline V gene (reference sequence). CDR3 length: 15 residues.

The V call is TRBV5-4, the J call TRBJ2-7, with 14 bases fitting TRBD2. V dropped 4 bases and J dropped 1; count of bases not matched to a gene: 7. Germline loops: CDR1 SGHNT, CDR2 YYREEE (reference sequence). The CDR3 is made up of 17 amino acids. In DNA, the CDR3 is TGTGCCAGCAGCCCCGGGACTAGCGGGAGATTATCCTACGAGCAGTACTTC. As protein: CASSPGTSGRLSYEQYF.

This chain links TRBV30 with TRBJ2-7; D is perhaps TRBD1 (6 bases). The CDR3 length is 13 residues. The germline gives CDR1 GTSNPN, CDR2 SVGIG (reference sequence). Trimming shortened V by 2 bases and J by 4 bases, and 12 bases separated the two germline ends. The CDR3 coding sequence is TGTGCCTGGAGTTTCGGGACAACGTACGAGCAGTACTTC. Its protein product is CAWSFGTTYEQYF.

The chain employs TRBV11-2 and TRBJ1-1; possibly TRBD1 for D (6 bases). The germline V gene has CDR1 SGHAT and CDR2 FQNNGV. The V gene lost 1 base and the J gene lost 0 bases, with 15 bases spanning the gap. The CDR3 totals 17 residues. CDR3 residues: CASSLVGGRTLNTEAFF. DNA for the CDR3: TGTGCCAGCAGCTTAGTGGGGGGGCGGACCTTGAACACTGAAGCTTTCTTT.

V is TRBV27 and J is TRBJ2-7; 7 bases line up with TRBD2. The CDR3 contains 17 residues. V lost 4 bases to trimming and J lost 5 bases; unmatched junction nucleotides: 17. Germline values: CDR1 MNHEY, CDR2 SMNVEV (reference sequence). The CDR3 DNA reads TGTGCCAGCAGTTCGTTAAACCCACTCGGGAGGAGAGACGAGCAGTACTTC. Its protein is CASSSLNPLGRRDEQYF.

The chain is built from TRBV27 and TRBJ2-7, with D maybe TRBD2 (5 bases). Germline V gene sequence: CDR1 MNHEY, CDR2 SMNVEV (reference sequence). This CDR3 has 17 amino acids. V lost 2 bases, J lost 1 base, and 18 bases lay in between. CDR3 nucleotides: TGTGCCAGCAGTTTAGAGCCTCCGGGATATGCGTCCTACGAGCAGTACTTC. It specifies CASSLEPPGYASYEQYF.

This chain connects TRBV27 to TRBJ2-1; 12 bases are a match to TRBD2. V lost 4 bases, J lost 3 bases, and 4 bases stayed unmatched. The CDR3 loop spans 16 amino acids. Germline V gives CDR1 MNHEY, CDR2 SMNVEV (reference sequence). The CDR3 DNA sequence: TGTGCCAGCAGTTCGTGGACTAGCGGGAACTACAATGAGCAGTTCTTC. This translates into CASSSWTSGNYNEQFF.